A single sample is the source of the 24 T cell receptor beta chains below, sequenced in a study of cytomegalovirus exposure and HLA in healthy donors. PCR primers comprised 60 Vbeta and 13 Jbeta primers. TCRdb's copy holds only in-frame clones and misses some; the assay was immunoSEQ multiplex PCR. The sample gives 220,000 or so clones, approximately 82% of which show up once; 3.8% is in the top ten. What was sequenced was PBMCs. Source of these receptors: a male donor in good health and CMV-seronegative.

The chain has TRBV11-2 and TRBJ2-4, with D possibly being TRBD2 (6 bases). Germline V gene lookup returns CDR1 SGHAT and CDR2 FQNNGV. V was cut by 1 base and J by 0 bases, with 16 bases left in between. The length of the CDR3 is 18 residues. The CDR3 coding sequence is TGTGCCAGCAGCTTAGGGCAGGGCGGGGACCTAGCCAAAAACATTCAGTACTTC. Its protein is CASSLGQGGDLAKNIQYF.

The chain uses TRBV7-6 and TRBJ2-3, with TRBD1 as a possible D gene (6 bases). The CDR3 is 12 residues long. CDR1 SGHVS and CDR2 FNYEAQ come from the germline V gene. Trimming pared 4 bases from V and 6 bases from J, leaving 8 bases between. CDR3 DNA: TGTGCCAGCAGCTCCAGGGGTGATACGCAGTATTTT. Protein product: CASSSRGDTQYF.

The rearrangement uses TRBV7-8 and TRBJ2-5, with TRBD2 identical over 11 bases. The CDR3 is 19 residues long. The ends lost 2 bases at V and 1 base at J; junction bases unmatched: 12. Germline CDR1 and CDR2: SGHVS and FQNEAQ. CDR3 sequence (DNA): TGTGCCAGCAGCTTAATCGGGACTAGCGGCTCCAAACTCCAAGAGACCCAGTACTTC. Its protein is CASSLIGTSGSKLQETQYF.

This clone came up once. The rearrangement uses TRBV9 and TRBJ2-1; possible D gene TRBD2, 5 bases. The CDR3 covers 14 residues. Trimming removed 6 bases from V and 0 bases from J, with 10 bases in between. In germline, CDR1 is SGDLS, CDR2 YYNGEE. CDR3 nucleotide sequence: TGTGCCAGCACCCCCCGGGGCTCCTACAATGAGCAGTTCTTC. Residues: CASTPRGSYNEQFF. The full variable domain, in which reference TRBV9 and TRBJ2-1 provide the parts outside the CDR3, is DSGVTQTPKHLITATGQRVTLRCSPRSGDLSVYWYQQSLDQGLQFLIQYYNGEERAKGNILERFSAQQFPDLHSELNLSSLELGDSALYFCASTPRGSYNEQFFGPGTRLTVL.

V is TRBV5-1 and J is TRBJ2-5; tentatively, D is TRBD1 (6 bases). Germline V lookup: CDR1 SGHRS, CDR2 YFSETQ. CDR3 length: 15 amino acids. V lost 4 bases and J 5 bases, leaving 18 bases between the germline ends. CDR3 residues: CASSLGTTNMETQYF. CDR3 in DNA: TGCGCCAGCAGCCTCGGGACAACCAACATGGAGACCCAGTACTTC.

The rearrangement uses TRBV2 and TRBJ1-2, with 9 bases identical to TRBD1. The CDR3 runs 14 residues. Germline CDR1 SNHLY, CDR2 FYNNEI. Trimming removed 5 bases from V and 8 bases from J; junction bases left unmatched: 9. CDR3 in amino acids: CASSRQGGADGYTF. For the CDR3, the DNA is TGTGCCAGCAGTCGACAGGGGGGAGCTGACGGCTACACCTTC.

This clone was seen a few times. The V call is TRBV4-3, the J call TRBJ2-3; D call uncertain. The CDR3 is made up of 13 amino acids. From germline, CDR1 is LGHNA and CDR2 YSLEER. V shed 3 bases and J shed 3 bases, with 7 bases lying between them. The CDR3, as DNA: TGCGCCAGCAGCCACCCCCGGACAGATACGCAGTATTTT. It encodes CASSHPRTDTQYF.

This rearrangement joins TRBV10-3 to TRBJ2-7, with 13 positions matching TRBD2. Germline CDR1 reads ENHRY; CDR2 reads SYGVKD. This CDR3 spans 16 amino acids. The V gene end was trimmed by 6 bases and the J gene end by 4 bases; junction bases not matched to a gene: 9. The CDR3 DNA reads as TGTGCCATCAGGGGGACTAGCGGGAAGGTAGTATACGAGCAGTACTTC. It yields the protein CAIRGTSGKVVYEQYF.

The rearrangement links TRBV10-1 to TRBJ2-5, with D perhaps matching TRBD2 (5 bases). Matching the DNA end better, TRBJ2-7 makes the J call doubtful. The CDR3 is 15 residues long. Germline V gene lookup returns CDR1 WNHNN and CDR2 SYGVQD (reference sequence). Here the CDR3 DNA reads TGCGCCAGCAGTAAGACCGTTGGCGGAGGCTACGAGCAGTACTTC. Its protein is CASSKTVGGGYEQYF.

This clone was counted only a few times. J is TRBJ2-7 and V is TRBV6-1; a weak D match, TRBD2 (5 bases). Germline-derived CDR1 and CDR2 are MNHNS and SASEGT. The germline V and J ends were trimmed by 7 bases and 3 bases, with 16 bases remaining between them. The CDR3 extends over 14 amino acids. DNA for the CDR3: TGTGCCAGCAAGGGCCCCCGGGGTAACTACGAGCAGTACTTC. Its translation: CASKGPRGNYEQYF.

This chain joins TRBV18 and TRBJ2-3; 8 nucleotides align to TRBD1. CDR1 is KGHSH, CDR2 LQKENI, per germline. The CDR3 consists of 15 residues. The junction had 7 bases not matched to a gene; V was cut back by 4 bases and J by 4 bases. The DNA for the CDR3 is TGTGCCAGCTCACTCCGGACAGGGAAATCAGATACGCAGTATTTT. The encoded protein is CASSLRTGKSDTQYF.

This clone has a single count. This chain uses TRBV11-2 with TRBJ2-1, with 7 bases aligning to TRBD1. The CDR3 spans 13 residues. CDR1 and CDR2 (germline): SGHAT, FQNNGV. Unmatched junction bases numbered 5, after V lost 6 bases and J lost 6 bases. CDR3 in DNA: TGTGCCAGCAGTGTTGACAGGGTCAATGAGCAGTTCTTC. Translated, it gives CASSVDRVNEQFF.

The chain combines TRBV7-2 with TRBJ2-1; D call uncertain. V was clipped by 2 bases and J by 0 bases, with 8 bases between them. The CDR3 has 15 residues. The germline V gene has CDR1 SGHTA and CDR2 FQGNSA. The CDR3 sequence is CASSLLRLSYNEQFF. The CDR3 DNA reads TGTGCCAGCAGCTTACTGCGTCTCTCCTACAATGAGCAGTTCTTC. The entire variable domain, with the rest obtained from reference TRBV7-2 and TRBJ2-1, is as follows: GAGVSQSPSNKVTEKGKDVELRCDPISGHTALYWYRQSLGQGLEFLIYFQGNSAPDKSGLPSDRFSAERTGGSVSTLTIQRTQQEDSAVYLCASSLLRLSYNEQFFGPGTRLTVL.

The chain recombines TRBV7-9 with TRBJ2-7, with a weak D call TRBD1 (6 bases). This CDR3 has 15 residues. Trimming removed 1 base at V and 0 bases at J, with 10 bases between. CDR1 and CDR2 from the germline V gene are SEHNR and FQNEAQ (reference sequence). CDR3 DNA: TGTGCCAGCAGCTTAGATGGGACACTCTCCTACGAGCAGTACTTC. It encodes CASSLDGTLSYEQYF.

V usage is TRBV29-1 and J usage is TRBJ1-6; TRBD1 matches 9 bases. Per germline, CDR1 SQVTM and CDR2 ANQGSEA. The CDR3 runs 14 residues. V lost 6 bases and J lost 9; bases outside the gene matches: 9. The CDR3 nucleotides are TGCAGCGTCAAAACCGGGACAGGGAGTTCACCCCTCCACTTT. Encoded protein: CSVKTGTGSSPLHF.

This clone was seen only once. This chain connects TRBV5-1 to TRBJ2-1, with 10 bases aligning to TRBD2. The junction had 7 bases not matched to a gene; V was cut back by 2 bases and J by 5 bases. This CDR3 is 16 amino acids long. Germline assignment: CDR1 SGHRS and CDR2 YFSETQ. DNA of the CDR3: TGCGCCAGCAGCTTTAAGCTAGCGGGAGAAGACAATGAGCAGTTCTTC. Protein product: CASSFKLAGEDNEQFF.

This CDR3 reads CASRASGRADGELFF. The CDR3 DNA is TGTGCCAGCAGGGCGAGCGGGAGGGCCGACGGGGAGCTGTTTTTT. This chain connects TRBV2 to TRBJ2-2; 10 nucleotides agree with TRBD2. The CDR3 sequence is 15 residues long. Germline trimming cut 6 bases from V and 7 bases from J; bases unmatched to any gene: 8. CDR1 SNHLY and CDR2 FYNNEI come from the germline V gene.

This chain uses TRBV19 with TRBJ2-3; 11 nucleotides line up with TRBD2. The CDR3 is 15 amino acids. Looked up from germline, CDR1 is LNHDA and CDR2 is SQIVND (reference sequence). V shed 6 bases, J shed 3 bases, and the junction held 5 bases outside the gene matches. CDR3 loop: CASRGTSGATDTQYF. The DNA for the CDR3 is TGTGCCAGTAGGGGGACTAGCGGAGCGACAGATACGCAGTATTTT.

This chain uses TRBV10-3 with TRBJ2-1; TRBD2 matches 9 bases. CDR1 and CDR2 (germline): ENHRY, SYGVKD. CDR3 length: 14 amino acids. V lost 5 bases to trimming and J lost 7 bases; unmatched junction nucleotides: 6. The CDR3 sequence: CAISIAGVENEQFF. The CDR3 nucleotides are TGTGCCATCAGTATAGCGGGAGTTGAAAATGAGCAGTTCTTC.

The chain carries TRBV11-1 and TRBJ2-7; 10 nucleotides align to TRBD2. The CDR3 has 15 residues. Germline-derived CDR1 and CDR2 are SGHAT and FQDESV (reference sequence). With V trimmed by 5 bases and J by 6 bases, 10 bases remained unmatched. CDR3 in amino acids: CASSPFGTSASEQYF. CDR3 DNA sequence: TGTGCCAGCAGCCCCTTCGGGACTAGCGCCAGCGAGCAGTACTTC. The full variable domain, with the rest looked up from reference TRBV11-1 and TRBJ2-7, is EAEVAQSPRYKITEKSQAVAFWCDPISGHATLYWYRQILGQGPELLVQFQDESVVDDSQLPKDRFSAERLKGVDSTLKIQPAELGDSAMYLCASSPFGTSASEQYFGPGTRLTVT.

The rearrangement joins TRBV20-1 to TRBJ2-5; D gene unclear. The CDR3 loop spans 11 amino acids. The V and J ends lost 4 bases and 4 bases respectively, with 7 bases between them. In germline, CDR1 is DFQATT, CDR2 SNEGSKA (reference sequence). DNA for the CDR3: TGCAGTGCTAAAAGAGGAGAGACCCAGTACTTC. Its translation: CSAKRGETQYF.

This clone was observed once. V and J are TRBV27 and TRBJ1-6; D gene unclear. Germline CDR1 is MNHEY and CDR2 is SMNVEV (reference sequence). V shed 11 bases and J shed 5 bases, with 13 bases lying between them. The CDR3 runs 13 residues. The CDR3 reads CARKRVHNSPLHF. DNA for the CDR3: TGTGCCCGAAAACGGGTACATAATTCACCCCTCCACTTT.

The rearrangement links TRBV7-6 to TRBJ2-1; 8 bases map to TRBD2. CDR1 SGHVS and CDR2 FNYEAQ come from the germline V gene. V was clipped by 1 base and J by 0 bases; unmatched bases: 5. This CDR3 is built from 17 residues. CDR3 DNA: TGTGCCAGCAGCTTAGGGACTAGCATACACTCCTACAATGAGCAGTTCTTC. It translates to CASSLGTSIHSYNEQFF.

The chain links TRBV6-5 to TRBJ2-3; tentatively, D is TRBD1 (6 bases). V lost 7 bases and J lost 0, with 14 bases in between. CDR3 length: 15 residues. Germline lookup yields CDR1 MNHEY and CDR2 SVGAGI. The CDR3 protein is CASTLMGASTDTQYF. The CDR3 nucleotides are TGTGCCAGCACTCTCATGGGGGCCAGCACAGATACGCAGTATTTT.